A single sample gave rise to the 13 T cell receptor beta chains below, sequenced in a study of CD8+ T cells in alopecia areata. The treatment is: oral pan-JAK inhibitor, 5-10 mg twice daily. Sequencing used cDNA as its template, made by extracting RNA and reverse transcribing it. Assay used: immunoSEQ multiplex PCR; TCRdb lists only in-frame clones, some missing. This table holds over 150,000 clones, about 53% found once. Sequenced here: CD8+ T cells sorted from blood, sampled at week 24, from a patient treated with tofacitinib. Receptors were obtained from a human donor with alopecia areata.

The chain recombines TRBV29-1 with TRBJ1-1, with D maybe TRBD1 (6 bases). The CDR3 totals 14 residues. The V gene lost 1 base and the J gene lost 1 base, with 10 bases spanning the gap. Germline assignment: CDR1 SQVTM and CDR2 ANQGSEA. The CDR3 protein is CSVEGGQSNTEAFF. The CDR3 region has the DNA TGCAGCGTTGAAGGGGGACAATCGAACACTGAAGCTTTCTTT.

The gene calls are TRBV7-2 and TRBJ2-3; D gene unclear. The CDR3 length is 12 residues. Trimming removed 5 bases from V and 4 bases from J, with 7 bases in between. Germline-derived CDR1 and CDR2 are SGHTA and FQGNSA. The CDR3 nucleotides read TGTGCCAGCAGCCCCCAGCCAGATACGCAGTATTTT. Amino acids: CASSPQPDTQYF.

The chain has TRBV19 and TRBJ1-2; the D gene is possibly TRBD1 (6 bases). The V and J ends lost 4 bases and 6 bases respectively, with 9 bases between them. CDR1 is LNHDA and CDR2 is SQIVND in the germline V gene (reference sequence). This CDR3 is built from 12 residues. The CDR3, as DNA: TGTGCCAGTAGTAAAACAGGGAATGGCTACACCTTC. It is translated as CASSKTGNGYTF.

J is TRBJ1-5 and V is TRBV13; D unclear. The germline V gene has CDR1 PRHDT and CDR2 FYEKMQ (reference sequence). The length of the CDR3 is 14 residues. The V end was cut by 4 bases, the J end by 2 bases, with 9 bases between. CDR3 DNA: TGTGCCAGCAGCTCCGGCGGCCGCAATCAGCCCCAGCATTTT. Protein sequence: CASSSGGRNQPQHF.

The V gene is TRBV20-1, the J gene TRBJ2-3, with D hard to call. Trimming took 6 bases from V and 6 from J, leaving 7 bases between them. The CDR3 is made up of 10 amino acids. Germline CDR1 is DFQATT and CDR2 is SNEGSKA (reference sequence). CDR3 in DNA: TGCAGTGCGCTTGTGGATACGCAGTATTTT. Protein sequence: CSALVDTQYF.

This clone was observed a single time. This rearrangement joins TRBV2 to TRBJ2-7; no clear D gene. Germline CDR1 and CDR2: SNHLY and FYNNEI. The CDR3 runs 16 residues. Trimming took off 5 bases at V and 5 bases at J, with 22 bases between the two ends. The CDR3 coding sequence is TGTGCCAGCAGTTCGGCCAAAACATGGACGCAGGACGAGCAGTACTTC. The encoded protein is CASSSAKTWTQDEQYF.

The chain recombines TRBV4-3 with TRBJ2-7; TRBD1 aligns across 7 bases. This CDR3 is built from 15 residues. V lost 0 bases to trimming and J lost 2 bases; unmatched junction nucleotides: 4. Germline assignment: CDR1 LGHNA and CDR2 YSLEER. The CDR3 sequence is CASSQDRDSTYEQYF. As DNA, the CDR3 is TGCGCCAGCAGCCAAGACCGGGACAGTACCTACGAGCAGTACTTC.

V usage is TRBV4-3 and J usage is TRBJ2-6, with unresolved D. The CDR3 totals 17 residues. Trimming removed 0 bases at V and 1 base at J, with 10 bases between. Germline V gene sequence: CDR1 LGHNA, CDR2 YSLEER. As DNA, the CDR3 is TGCGCCAGCAGCCAAGATCCATCAACGTCTGGGGCCAACGTCCTGACTTTC. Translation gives CASSQDPSTSGANVLTF.

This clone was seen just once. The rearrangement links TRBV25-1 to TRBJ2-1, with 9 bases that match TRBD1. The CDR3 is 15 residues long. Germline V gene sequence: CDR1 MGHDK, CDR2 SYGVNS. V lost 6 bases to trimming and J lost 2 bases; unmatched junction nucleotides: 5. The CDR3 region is CASRGQGETYNEQFF. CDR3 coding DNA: TGTGCCAGCAGGGGACAGGGTGAAACCTACAATGAGCAGTTCTTC.

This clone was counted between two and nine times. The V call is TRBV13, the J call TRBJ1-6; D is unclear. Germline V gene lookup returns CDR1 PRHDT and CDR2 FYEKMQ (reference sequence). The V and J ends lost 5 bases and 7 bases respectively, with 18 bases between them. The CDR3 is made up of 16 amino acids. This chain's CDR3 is CASSILTATGNSPLHF. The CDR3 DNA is TGTGCCAGCAGCATCCTGACGGCGACTGGGAATTCACCCCTCCACTTT.

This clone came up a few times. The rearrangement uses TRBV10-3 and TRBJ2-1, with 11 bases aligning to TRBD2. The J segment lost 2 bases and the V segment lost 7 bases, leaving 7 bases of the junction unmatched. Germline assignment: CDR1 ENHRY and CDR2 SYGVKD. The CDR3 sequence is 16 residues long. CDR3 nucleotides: TGTGCCATCACCCCTACTAGCGGGGGAACCTACAATGAGCAGTTCTTC. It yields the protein CAITPTSGGTYNEQFF.

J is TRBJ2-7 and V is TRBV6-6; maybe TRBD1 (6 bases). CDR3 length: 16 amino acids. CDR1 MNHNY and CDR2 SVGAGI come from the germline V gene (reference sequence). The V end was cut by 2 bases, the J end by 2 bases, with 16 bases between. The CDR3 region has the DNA TGTGCCAGCAGTTACGCCCACGGGACACTCACCTACGAGCAGTACTTC. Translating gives CASSYAHGTLTYEQYF.

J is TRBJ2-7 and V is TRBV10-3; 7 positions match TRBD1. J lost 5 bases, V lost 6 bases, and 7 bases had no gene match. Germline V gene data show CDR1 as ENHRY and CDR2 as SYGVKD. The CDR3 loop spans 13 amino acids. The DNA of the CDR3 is TGTGCCATCAGGGACAGGATGGGGGACGAGCAGTACTTC. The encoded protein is CAIRDRMGDEQYF.